This TCR beta chain came from a study of blood T cell repertoires in COVID-19. The overall study: Acute and convalescent COVID-19 samples came from the United States, Italy and Spain. T cells, B-cell-depleted T cells, or PBMCs supplied cDNA or gDNA.

The CDR3 has 15 amino acids. Germline lookup yields CDR1 KGHSH and CDR2 LQKENI. V lost 4 bases to trimming and J lost 1 base, with 10 bases between them. Per the original data handling: It was from reference gene primer amplification that nucleated cell counts were estimated. Clones were read by immunoSEQ multiplex PCR, and TCRdb kept only the in-frame ones, dropping some. Clonal size and the V and J genes are those of that table, whereas D and trimming came from the DNA. The table records about 120,000 clones, around 89% of them present only once. This TCR was sampled from a human donor with acute or convalescent COVID-19. The donor label of this sample is uncertain. This rearrangement joins TRBV18 to TRBJ1-4, with D unclear. Material for sequencing was peripheral blood. For the CDR3, the DNA is TGTGCCAGCTCACTCGGCGAGGGAACTAATGAAAAACTGTTTTTT. Encoded protein: CASSLGEGTNEKLFF.